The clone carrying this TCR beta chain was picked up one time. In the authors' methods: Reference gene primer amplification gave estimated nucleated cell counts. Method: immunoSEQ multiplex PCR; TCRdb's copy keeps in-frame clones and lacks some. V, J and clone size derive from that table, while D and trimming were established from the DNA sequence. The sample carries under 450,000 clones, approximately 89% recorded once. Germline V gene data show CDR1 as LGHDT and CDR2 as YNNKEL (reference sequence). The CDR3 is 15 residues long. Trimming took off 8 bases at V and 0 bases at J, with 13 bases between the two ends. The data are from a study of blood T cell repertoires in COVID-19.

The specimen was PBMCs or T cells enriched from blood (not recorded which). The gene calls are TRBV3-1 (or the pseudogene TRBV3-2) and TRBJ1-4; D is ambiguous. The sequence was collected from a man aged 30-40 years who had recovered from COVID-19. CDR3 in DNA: TGTGCCAGCCGAGGATCCGGGACAACTAATGAAAAACTGTTTTTT. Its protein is CASRGSGTTNEKLFF.